These 13 T cell receptor beta chains were sequenced from one sample in a study of blood T cell repertoires in COVID-19. This table comes from immunoSEQ multiplex PCR, and its TCRdb copy is limited to in-frame clones, with some not included. The sample lists fewer than 95,000 clones, 75% to 90% occurring once. Sequenced material: peripheral blood. These receptors originate from a male donor with acute or convalescent COVID-19.

The V and J genes are TRBV19 and TRBJ1-5, with no clear D. The germline CDR1 and CDR2 sequences are LNHDA and SQIVND (reference sequence). The CDR3 loop spans 17 amino acids. The V gene lost 2 bases and the J gene lost 3 bases, with 17 bases spanning the gap. CDR3: CASSILAAAPPNQPQHF. The CDR3 nucleotides are TGTGCCAGTAGTATATTGGCGGCAGCCCCACCCAATCAGCCCCAGCATTTT.

V and J are TRBV6-2 or TRBV6-3 and TRBJ2-3; TRBD2 matches 9 bases. The CDR3 is made up of 16 amino acids. With 2 bases clipped from V and 4 bases from J, the junction kept 7 bases outside the gene matches. The germline V gene encodes CDR1 MNHEY and CDR2 SVGEGT. The CDR3 here is CASSYVAGGLADTQYF. The CDR3 DNA reads as TGTGCCAGCAGTTACGTGGCGGGGGGGCTGGCAGATACGCAGTATTTT.

The rearrangement links TRBV28 to TRBJ1-1; TRBD1 matches at 10 bases. There are 15 residues in the CDR3. Unmatched junction bases numbered 9, after V lost 4 bases and J lost 7 bases. CDR1 MDHEN and CDR2 SYDVKM come from the germline V gene. CDR3 DNA sequence: TGTGCCAGCAGTTACGGGACAGGGGTAGGGGGTGAAGCTTTCTTT. Residues: CASSYGTGVGGEAFF.

This clone was counted between two and nine times. The chain combines TRBV2 with TRBJ2-3, with a weak D call TRBD2 (5 bases). V lost 9 bases to trimming and J lost 0 bases, with 13 bases between them. There are 14 residues in the CDR3. CDR1 SNHLY and CDR2 FYNNEI come from the germline V gene. The CDR3 nucleotides read TGTGCCAGTACTAGAGATTCTAGCACAGATACGCAGTATTTT. Protein: CASTRDSSTDTQYF.

V is TRBV5-1 and J is TRBJ2-7; TRBD2 agrees at 10 bases. The junction had 12 bases not matched to a gene; V was cut back by 3 bases and J by 0 bases. CDR1 is SGHRS and CDR2 is YFSETQ in the germline V gene. The CDR3 sequence is 18 residues long. In DNA form, the CDR3 reads TGCGCCAGCAGCTGGGGGCTACCACTAGCGGGGCCCTCCTACGAGCAGTACTTC. Translating gives CASSWGLPLAGPSYEQYF.

J is TRBJ1-2 and V is TRBV7-6; D remains ambiguous. This CDR3 is built from 11 residues. Germline-derived CDR1 and CDR2 are SGHVS and FNYEAQ. Trimming cost V 4 bases and J 8 bases, with 8 bases left between them. CDR3 loop: CASSSWEGYTF. DNA of the CDR3: TGTGCCAGCAGCTCGTGGGAGGGCTACACCTTC.

The V gene is TRBV10-3, the J gene TRBJ1-3; the match to TRBD1 covers 7 bases. The trim removed 2 bases at V and 0 bases at J, leaving 4 bases unmatched. Germline-derived CDR1 and CDR2 are ENHRY and SYGVKD. The CDR3 runs to 16 residues. The DNA of the CDR3 is TGTGCCATCAGTGAGGGACAGGTATTCTCTGGAAACACCATATATTTT. As protein: CAISEGQVFSGNTIYF.

This clone appeared once. The V call is TRBV12-3 or TRBV12-4, the J call TRBJ1-2, with TRBD1 matching over 7 bases. The CDR3 consists of 12 residues. V lost 6 bases to trimming and J lost 8 bases; unmatched junction nucleotides: 6. This chain's CDR3 is CASRRTGEGYTF. CDR3 in DNA: TGTGCCAGCAGACGGACAGGCGAGGGCTACACCTTC.

The V and J genes are TRBV7-2 and TRBJ1-3; D might be TRBD1 (5 bases). V was clipped by 1 base and J by 2 bases, with 12 bases between them. This CDR3 region has 16 residues. From germline, CDR1 is SGHTA and CDR2 FQGNSA. The CDR3 nucleotides are TGTGCCAGCAGCTTAGAAGCGTCCAGGGCTGGAAACACCATATATTTT. This gives the protein CASSLEASRAGNTIYF.

The rearrangement joins TRBV6-5 to TRBJ2-7; TRBD1 aligns across 9 bases. This CDR3 contains 14 residues. The trim removed 6 bases at V and 3 bases at J, leaving 6 bases unmatched. The germline V gene has CDR1 MNHEY and CDR2 SVGAGI. This chain's CDR3 is CASRGDRASYEQYF. The CDR3, as DNA: TGTGCCAGCAGAGGGGACAGGGCAAGCTACGAGCAGTACTTC.

For this clone: Within the sample, other DNA sequences also encode this same CDR3. The chain joins TRBV6-2 or TRBV6-3 to TRBJ2-1, with D tentatively TRBD1 (6 bases). Germline-derived CDR1 and CDR2 are MNHEY and SVGEGT. This CDR3 spans 14 amino acids. V dropped 6 bases and J dropped 1 base, with 10 bases sitting between them. The CDR3 reads CASSQGQSYNEQFF. CDR3 nucleotide sequence: TGTGCCAGCAGCCAAGGACAGTCCTACAATGAGCAGTTCTTC.

V and J are TRBV30 and TRBJ1-2; D is perhaps TRBD1 (5 bases). The V gene lost 5 bases and the J gene lost 3 bases, with 13 bases spanning the gap. The CDR3 contains 13 residues. Germline values: CDR1 GTSNPN, CDR2 SVGIG (reference sequence). The CDR3 DNA reads TGTGCCTGGCGAAAATTCAGGGACTATGGCTACACCTTC. Its translation is CAWRKFRDYGYTF.

The V and J genes are TRBV19 and TRBJ1-2, with 8 positions matching TRBD1. V was pared by 9 bases and J by 5 bases, with 5 bases of the junction left unmatched. Germline CDR1 is LNHDA and CDR2 is SQIVND (reference sequence). This CDR3 region has 12 residues. CDR3 sequence (DNA): TGTGCCAGAACGGACAGGGCGTATGGCTACACCTTC. It encodes CARTDRAYGYTF.